Described below is a single TCR beta chain sequence and its context. The sample carries other DNA sequences with the same CDR3. Profiled with immunoSEQ multiplex PCR; TCRdb holds only in-frame clones, not every one. The sample shows millions of clones, approximately 94% of them seen only once. These data belong to a study of shared clonotypes between healthy human individuals. The CDR3 covers 14 residues. V lost 6 bases to trimming and J lost 2 bases; unmatched junction nucleotides: 6. Germline V CDR1 and CDR2: SGHVS, FNYEAQ. V and J are TRBV7-6 and TRBJ2-5, with TRBD2 matching over 7 bases. The receptor's source is a man aged 18-30 years in good health. The sequenced sample was naive CD4+ T cells sorted from blood. Subset of the sample: CD45RA+ positively selected. The DNA for the CDR3 is TGTGCCAGCAGTCCCCTAGCGGTTCAAGAGACCCAGTACTTC. It translates to CASSPLAVQETQYF.